A single sample gave rise to the 19 T cell receptor beta chains below, sequenced in a study of post-analysis software for immune sequencing data. Libraries were made from TCR beta cDNA, and they carried unique molecular identifiers. TCRdb called the PCR reads again in MiXCR, with one record for every CDR3 protein. The repertoire includes more than 500,000 distinct CDR3 sequences, around 34% of them detected once, and approximately 6% sits in the top ten. Study-level findings and limits: Elevated frequency relative to controls characterized four to six TRBV segments in patients, TRBV5-6, TRBV5-1 and TRBV20-1 among them.

These receptors are not linked to any known antigen. Sequencing used blood. The source is a girl younger than 18 with multiple sclerosis.

This clonotype has a handful of counts. V is TRBV7-9 and J is TRBJ2-4; D possibly corresponds to TRBD2 (5 bases). The J call may be in error: the DNA end matches TRBJ2-7 better. The CDR3 extends over 15 amino acids. In germline, CDR1 is SEHNR, CDR2 FQNEAQ (reference sequence). Written as DNA, the CDR3 is TGTGCCAGCAGCTTAGCCACGGGATTAACCTACGAGCAGTACTTC. Amino acids: CASSLATGLTYEQYF.

In this sample, this clonotype turned up many times. The chain employs TRBV5-1 and TRBJ2-5, with a possible D match to TRBD2 (5 bases). This CDR3 has 14 amino acids. Trimming took off 4 bases at V and 5 bases at J, with 15 bases between the two ends. CDR1 SGHRS and CDR2 YFSETQ come from the germline V gene. The CDR3 region is CASSPTTLMETQYF. The CDR3 coding sequence is TGCGCCAGCAGCCCGACTACCCTAATGGAGACCCAGTACTTC. The full variable domain, with the rest looked up from reference TRBV5-1 and TRBJ2-5, is KAGVTQTPRYLIKTRGQQVTLSCSPISGHRSVSWYQQTPGQGLQFLFEYFSETQRNKGNFPGRFSGRQFSNSRSEMNVSTLELGDSALYLCASSPTTLMETQYFGPGTRLLVL.

The chain couples TRBV6-1 to TRBJ1-5; D may be TRBD1 (6 bases). V was shortened by 3 bases and J by 8 bases, with 17 bases between the two germline ends. The CDR3 is 15 residues long. Per germline, CDR1 MNHNS and CDR2 SASEGT. This CDR3 reads CASSDQGGGAEPQHF. CDR3 nucleotide sequence: TGTGCCAGCAGTGACCAAGGGGGGGGCGCGGAGCCCCAGCATTTT.

The chain is built from TRBV29-1 and TRBJ2-7, with TRBD1 matching over 10 bases. Germline trimming cut 2 bases from V and 3 bases from J; bases unmatched to any gene: 7. Germline loops: CDR1 SQVTM, CDR2 ANQGSEA. The CDR3 runs to 15 residues. This CDR3 is CSVEWETGGNYEQYF. The DNA of the CDR3 is TGCAGCGTTGAATGGGAGACAGGGGGCAACTACGAGCAGTACTTC.

This clonotype has a single count. The V call is TRBV4-1, the J call TRBJ1-5; possible D gene TRBD1, 5 bases. The germline V gene has CDR1 MGHRA and CDR2 YSYEKL. Trimming took off 1 base at V and 8 bases at J, with 21 bases between the two ends. The CDR3 contains 17 residues. The CDR3 DNA reads TGCGCCAGCAGCCAAGTGGAGGGGCAGGCCGCCCCGGAGCCCCAGCATTTT. Translating gives CASSQVEGQAAPEPQHF.

This clonotype occurred a few times. The CDR3 DNA follows: TGTGCCAGCAGTGAATTGTCAGGGCAGAGCGCCTACAATGAGCAGTTCTTC. It is translated as CASSELSGQSAYNEQFF. This chain links TRBV2 with TRBJ2-1, with a possible D match to TRBD1 (5 bases). V was trimmed by 2 bases and J by 2 bases, leaving 16 bases between them. Per the germline V gene, CDR1 is SNHLY and CDR2 is FYNNEI. This CDR3 is built from 17 residues.

The J gene is TRBJ1-2, the V gene TRBV29-1; D might be TRBD1 (6 bases). Germline loops: CDR1 SQVTM, CDR2 ANQGSEA. Trimming removed 7 bases at V and 2 bases at J, with 8 bases between. This CDR3 spans 11 amino acids. Here the CDR3 reads CSATGNYGYTF. CDR3 bases: TGCAGCGCTACAGGGAACTATGGCTACACCTTC.

This chain joins TRBV29-1 and TRBJ2-3; no clear D. Germline CDR1 reads SQVTM; CDR2 reads ANQGSEA. The V gene lost 7 bases and the J gene lost 5 bases, with 7 bases spanning the gap. This CDR3 has 10 amino acids. The CDR3 coding sequence is TGCAGCGGAAAGGAAGATACGCAGTATTTT. It specifies CSGKEDTQYF.

The rearrangement links TRBV25-1 to TRBJ2-4; D is ambiguous. Looked up from germline, CDR1 is MGHDK and CDR2 is SYGVNS. Deletions cut 2 bases from V and 1 base from J, with 9 bases between. There are 15 residues in the CDR3. CDR3 DNA sequence: TGTGCCAGCAGTGAACGGAAGTGGGCCAAAAACATTCAGTACTTC. As protein: CASSERKWAKNIQYF.

The chain links TRBV6-6 to TRBJ2-3, with 10 bases lining up with TRBD1. The germline gives CDR1 MNHNY, CDR2 SVGAGI (reference sequence). V lost 6 bases to trimming and J lost 9 bases; unmatched junction nucleotides: 12. The CDR3 is made up of 15 amino acids. The CDR3 DNA is TGTGCCAGCAGACATCCCGGGACAGGGGCCGGGACGCAGTATTTT. It yields the protein CASRHPGTGAGTQYF.

The chain uses TRBV25-1 and TRBJ2-2; no firm D call. This CDR3 contains 15 residues. Germline V gives CDR1 MGHDK, CDR2 SYGVNS. Trimming left V 4 bases short and J 3 bases short, with 12 bases between. The CDR3 region is CASSGRQYYTGELFF. The CDR3 DNA reads TGTGCCAGCAGTGGCCGGCAGTATTACACCGGGGAGCTGTTTTTT.

The rearrangement links TRBV2 to TRBJ1-6; D is perhaps TRBD1 (5 bases). This CDR3 spans 15 amino acids. With 3 bases removed from V and 5 bases from J, the gap between germline ends came to 11 bases. Per germline, CDR1 SNHLY and CDR2 FYNNEI. CDR3: CASSEGGFDNSPLHF. CDR3 in DNA: TGTGCCAGCAGTGAGGGGGGTTTCGATAATTCACCCCTCCACTTT.

Of note for this clonotype: Germline and junction disagree at one end, which may indicate a read error. The rearrangement links TRBV4-1 to TRBJ2-3; D may be TRBD1 or TRBD2 (5 bases each). There are 16 residues in the CDR3. The germline gives CDR1 MGHRA, CDR2 YSYEKL. The CDR3: CTSSQDRAGPTGTQYF. The CDR3, as DNA: TGCACCAGCAGCCAAGATCGGGCAGGGCCCACGGGGACGCAGTATTTT.

The CDR3 nucleotides read TGCGCCAGCAGCTTCGACAGGATCGGCTATGGCTACACCTTC. Amino acid sequence: CASSFDRIGYGYTF. The rearrangement uses TRBV5-1 and TRBJ1-2, with TRBD1 as a possible D gene (6 bases). CDR3 size: 14 residues. Germline CDR1 SGHRS, CDR2 YFSETQ. Trimming cost V 2 bases and J 4 bases, with 12 bases left between them.

Only a few counts were recorded for this clonotype. One end of the junction does not line up with germline, which may come from a read error. J is TRBJ1-2 and V is TRBV12-3 or TRBV12-4; D ambiguous. This CDR3 spans 18 amino acids. CDR3 coding DNA: TGTGTCAGCAGCCCCTCTCGTGGAGCGATTGGGCTAAACTATGGCTACACCTTC. This translates into CVSSPSRGAIGLNYGYTF.

This clonotype has a handful of counts. CDR3 in amino acids: CASSLIDEQFF. CDR3 DNA sequence: TGTGCCAGCAGTTTAATCGATGAGCAGTTCTTC. This chain joins TRBV6-1 and TRBJ2-1; no clear D gene. The ends were cut back, 5 bases at V and 8 bases at J, with 7 bases in the middle. CDR3 length equals 11 residues. The germline CDR1 and CDR2 sequences are MNHNS and SASEGT.

The chain couples TRBV20-1 to TRBJ1-1; the D gene is possibly TRBD1 (6 bases). The CDR3 has 14 residues. With 0 bases removed from V and 4 bases from J, the gap between germline ends came to 12 bases. The germline V gene has CDR1 DFQATT and CDR2 SNEGSKA (reference sequence). As DNA, the CDR3 is TGCAGTGCTAGAGATCAGTGGGGGGCCACTGAAGCTTTCTTT. Amino acid sequence: CSARDQWGATEAFF.

The table lists this clonotype with a few counts. CDR3 nucleotide sequence: TGTGCCAGCAGCCCTGGCGGGACCCGCTACAATGAGCAGTTCTTC. This translates into CASSPGGTRYNEQFF. J is TRBJ2-1 and V is TRBV9; possible D gene TRBD2, 6 bases. The ends were cut back, 4 bases at V and 3 bases at J, with 14 bases in the middle. This CDR3 contains 15 residues. The germline CDR1 and CDR2 sequences are SGDLS and YYNGEE.

This clonotype was counted a few times. The chain joins TRBV29-1 to TRBJ2-1; 13 positions match TRBD2. This CDR3 has 16 amino acids. CDR1 and CDR2 (germline): SQVTM, ANQGSEA. The V and J ends lost 1 base and 4 bases, in that order; junction bases with no gene match: 4. CDR3 protein: CSVEGGTSGAYNEQFF. As DNA, the CDR3 is TGCAGCGTTGAAGGGGGGACTAGCGGGGCATACAATGAGCAGTTCTTC.